The present TCR beta chain was sequenced within a study of T cell responses to AZD1222 COVID-19 vaccine. Study-level findings and limits: There were repertoire samples only from the period after the peak T cell response. Just six AZD1222 recipients were seropositive at baseline. Clonal diversity was possibly underestimated, and the donors were mostly white British, with more females.

Details on this clone: Its specificity is not known.

V lost 1 base and J lost 0, with 11 bases in between. The CDR3 covers 16 residues. CDR1 is MGHRA, CDR2 YSYEKL, per germline. Only in-frame clones appear in the TCRdb table, and some are missing; sequencing was by immunoSEQ multiplex PCR. Here the sample spans fewer than 150,000 clones, over 90% being singletons. The material was peripheral blood, obtained on day 0 of AZD1222 vaccination. The V call is TRBV4-1, the J call TRBJ2-3; unclear D gene. The source is an adult in good health. CDR3 bases: TGCGCCAGCAGCCAAGTTCTCCAGTTCAGCACAGATACGCAGTATTTT. This codes for CASSQVLQFSTDTQYF.